Listed below are T cell receptor beta chains from one sample, sequenced in a study of identical twins. TCRdb re-called the 5' RACE reads through MiXCR, storing one row per CDR3 protein. The sample lists approximately 500,000 distinct CDR3 sequences, approximately 25% occurring once. The sample also formed part of further work on T cells expressing NK-cell markers.

Sequenced: CD4+ T cells sorted from blood. The origin of the receptors is a woman aged 18 to 35 in good health. Both conserved end residues are part of each CDR3. Fields, in order: D gene, J gene, clone size, V gene, CDR3 protein, CDR3 DNA. The D gene is left open where the match is weak. Only some rows state a clone size, as once, few, many or a class for expanded clones.

D gene: TRBD1; J gene: TRBJ1-1; clone size: .; V gene: TRBV18; CDR3 protein: CASSPGTAHNTEAFF; CDR3 DNA: TGTGCCAGCTCACCTGGGACAGCCCATAACACTGAAGCTTTCTTT
D gene: .; J gene: TRBJ2-1; clone size: .; V gene: TRBV5-1; CDR3 protein: CASSFRGQFNEQFF; CDR3 DNA: TGCGCCAGCAGCTTCCGAGGGCAGTTCAATGAGCAGTTCTTC
D gene: TRBD1; J gene: TRBJ1-2; clone size: few; V gene: TRBV9; CDR3 protein: CASSRDRANYGYTF; CDR3 DNA: TGTGCCAGCAGCCGGGACAGAGCTAACTATGGCTACACCTTC
D gene: TRBD1; J gene: TRBJ1-5; clone size: .; V gene: TRBV28; CDR3 protein: CASSLIRGQGGPQPQHF; CDR3 DNA: TGTGCCAGCAGTTTGATCAGAGGACAGGGGGGACCTCAGCCCCAGCATTTT
D gene: TRBD2; J gene: TRBJ2-4; clone size: few; V gene: TRBV5-4; CDR3 protein: CASSTSGSSDIQYF; CDR3 DNA: TGTGCCAGCAGCACCAGCGGGAGCTCGGACATTCAGTACTTC
D gene: .; J gene: TRBJ1-2; clone size: .; V gene: TRBV10-3; CDR3 protein: CAISEGSRAGDYGYTF; CDR3 DNA: TGTGCCATCAGTGAAGGCAGCCGGGCGGGTGACTATGGCTACACCTTC
D gene: .; J gene: TRBJ2-2; clone size: few; V gene: TRBV7-2; CDR3 protein: CASSLAQTINTGELFF; CDR3 DNA: TGTGCCAGCAGCTTAGCCCAAACCATTAACACCGGGGAGCTGTTTTTT
D gene: .; J gene: TRBJ1-1; clone size: .; V gene: TRBV3-1; CDR3 protein: CASSRYTNTEAFF; CDR3 DNA: TGTGCCAGCAGCCGGTACACGAACACTGAAGCTTTCTTT
D gene: .; J gene: TRBJ2-5; clone size: .; V gene: TRBV4-2; CDR3 protein: CASSHKLGRETQYF; CDR3 DNA: TGTGCCAGCAGCCATAAGCTGGGGAGAGAGACCCAGTACTTC
D gene: TRBD2; J gene: TRBJ2-5; clone size: .; V gene: TRBV3-1; CDR3 protein: CATSQTSGNQETQYF; CDR3 DNA: TGTGCCACCAGCCAGACTAGCGGGAACCAAGAGACCCAGTACTTC
D gene: .; J gene: TRBJ1-2; clone size: few; V gene: TRBV18; CDR3 protein: CASSPPLQATHYGYTF; CDR3 DNA: TGTGCCAGCTCACCACCCCTACAGGCTACCCACTATGGCTACACCTTC
D gene: TRBD2; J gene: TRBJ2-2; clone size: .; V gene: TRBV3-1; CDR3 protein: CASSPIWTSGRGETGELFF; CDR3 DNA: TGTGCCAGCAGCCCCATATGGACTAGCGGGAGAGGCGAGACCGGGGAGCTGTTTTTT
D gene: .; J gene: TRBJ2-7; clone size: few; V gene: TRBV4-1; CDR3 protein: CASSQDLAARSYEQYF; CDR3 DNA: TGCGCCAGCAGCCAAGACTTGGCAGCTCGCTCCTACGAGCAGTACTTC